This T cell receptor beta chain was retrieved from a study of response to subunit inactivated influenza vaccine. In TCRdb, the RT-PCR reads were re-called with MiXCR into one record per CDR3 protein. The data contain around 710,000 distinct CDR3 sequences, around 14% of them singletons. V shed 2 bases and J shed 3 bases, with 12 bases lying between them. Germline-derived CDR1 and CDR2 are SGHTA and FQGTGA. This CDR3 is built from 15 residues. This sequence originates from a man in his forties or fifties who received an inactivated influenza vaccine. Sample: PBMCs from blood, taken roughly 2 weeks before vaccination. The chain combines TRBV7-3 with TRBJ2-3; D is perhaps TRBD1 or TRBD2 (7 bases each). For the CDR3, the DNA is TGTGCCAGCAGCTTAGGGAGGGGGCAAACAGATACGCAGTATTTT. Encoded protein: CASSLGRGQTDTQYF.